Below, one TCR beta chain is given with its context. Profiling relied on immunoSEQ multiplex PCR, and the TCRdb table lists in-frame clones only, not all of them. The table shows over 150,000 clones, with roughly 87% occurring only once. This sample stems from a study of blood T cell repertoires in COVID-19. About the study: PBMCs, B-cell-depleted T cells, or T cells were the source of the cDNA or gDNA that made up the material.

This study enrolled people aged about 18 to 90 from 24 US geographic areas. Resolution of symptoms, clearance, or two negative PCRs was present in recovered Cohort 3 donors. Trimming pared 4 bases from V and 0 bases from J, leaving 6 bases between. Germline CDR1 MNHEY, CDR2 SVGEGT. There are 14 residues in the CDR3. The sequencing input was PBMCs or T cells enriched from blood (not recorded which). The source is a woman aged 45-60 years who had recovered from COVID-19. This sequence joins TRBV6-2 or TRBV6-3 and TRBJ2-2; no definite D call. CDR3 protein: CASSSVPNTGELFF. The CDR3 DNA sequence: TGTGCCAGCAGTTCAGTGCCGAACACCGGGGAGCTGTTTTTT.